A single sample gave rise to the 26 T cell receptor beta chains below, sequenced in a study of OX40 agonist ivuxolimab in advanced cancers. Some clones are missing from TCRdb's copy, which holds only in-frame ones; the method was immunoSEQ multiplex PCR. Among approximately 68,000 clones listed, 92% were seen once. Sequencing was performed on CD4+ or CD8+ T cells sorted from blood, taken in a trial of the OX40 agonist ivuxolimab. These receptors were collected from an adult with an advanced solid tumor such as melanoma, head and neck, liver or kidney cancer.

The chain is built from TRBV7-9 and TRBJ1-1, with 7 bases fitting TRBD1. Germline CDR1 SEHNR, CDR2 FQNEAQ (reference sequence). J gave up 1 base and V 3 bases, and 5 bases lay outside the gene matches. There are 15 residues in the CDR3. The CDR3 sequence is CASSFGTGENTEAFF. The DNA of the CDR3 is TGTGCCAGCAGCTTCGGAACAGGGGAGAACACTGAAGCTTTCTTT. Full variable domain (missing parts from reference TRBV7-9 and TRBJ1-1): DTGVSQNPRHKITKRGQNVTFRCDPISEHNRLYWYRQTLGQGPEFLTYFQNEAQLEKSRLLSDRFSAERPKGSFSTLEIQRTEQGDSAMYLCASSFGTGENTEAFFGQGTRLTVV.

For the CDR3, the DNA is TGTGCCAGCAGTTCCGGGACAGGGTTTGGCGGGGAGCTGTTTTTT. Translation: CASSSGTGFGGELFF. This chain joins TRBV14 and TRBJ2-2; TRBD1 matches at 9 bases. In germline, CDR1 is SGHDN, CDR2 FVKESK. Trimming removed 6 bases from V and 7 bases from J; junction bases left unmatched: 9. This CDR3 comprises 15 residues.

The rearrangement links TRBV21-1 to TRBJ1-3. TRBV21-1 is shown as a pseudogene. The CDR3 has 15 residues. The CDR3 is CASSKASGVENTIYF. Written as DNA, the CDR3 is TGTGCCAGCAGCAAAGCGTCCGGGGTGGAAAACACCATATATTTT.

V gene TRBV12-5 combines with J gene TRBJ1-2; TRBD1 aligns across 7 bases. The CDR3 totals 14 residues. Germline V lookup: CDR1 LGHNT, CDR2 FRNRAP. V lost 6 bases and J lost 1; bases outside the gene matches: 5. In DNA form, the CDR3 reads TGTGCTAGTGGGGGGGACAGCTTTAACTATGGCTACACCTTC. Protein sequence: CASGGDSFNYGYTF.

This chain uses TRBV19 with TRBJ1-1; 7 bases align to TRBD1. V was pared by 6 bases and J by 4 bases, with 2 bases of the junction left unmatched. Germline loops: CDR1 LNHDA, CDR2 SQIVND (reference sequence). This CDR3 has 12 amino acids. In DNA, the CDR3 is TGTGCCAGTAGATCAGGGGGCACTGAAGCTTTCTTT. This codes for CASRSGGTEAFF.

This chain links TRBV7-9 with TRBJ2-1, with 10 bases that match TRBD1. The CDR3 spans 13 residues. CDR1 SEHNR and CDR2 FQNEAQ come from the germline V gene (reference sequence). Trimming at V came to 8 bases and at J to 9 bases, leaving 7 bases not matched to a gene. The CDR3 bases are TGTGCCAGCGGAGACAGGGGGCATATTGAGCAGTTCTTC. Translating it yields CASGDRGHIEQFF. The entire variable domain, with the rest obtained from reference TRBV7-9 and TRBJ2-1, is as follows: DTGVSQNPRHKITKRGQNVTFRCDPISEHNRLYWYRQTLGQGPEFLTYFQNEAQLEKSRLLSDRFSAERPKGSFSTLEIQRTEQGDSAMYLCASGDRGHIEQFFGPGTRLTVL.

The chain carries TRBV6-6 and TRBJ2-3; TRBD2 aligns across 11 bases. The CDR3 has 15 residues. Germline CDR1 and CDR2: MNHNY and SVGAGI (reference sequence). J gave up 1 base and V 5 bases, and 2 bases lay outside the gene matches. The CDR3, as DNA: TGTGCCAGCAGTCCGACTAGCGGGGGCACAGATACGCAGTATTTT. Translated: CASSPTSGGTDTQYF.

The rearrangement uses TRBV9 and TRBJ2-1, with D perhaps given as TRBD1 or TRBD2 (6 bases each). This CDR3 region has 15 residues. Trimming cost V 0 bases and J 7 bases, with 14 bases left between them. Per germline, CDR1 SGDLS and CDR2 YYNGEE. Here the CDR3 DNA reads TGTGCCAGCAGCGTAGGAGGGGGGCCAGGGAATGAGCAGTTCTTC. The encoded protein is CASSVGGGPGNEQFF.

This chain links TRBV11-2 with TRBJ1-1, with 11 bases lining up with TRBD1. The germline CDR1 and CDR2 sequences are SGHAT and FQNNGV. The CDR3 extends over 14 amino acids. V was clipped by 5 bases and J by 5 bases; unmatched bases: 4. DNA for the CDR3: TGTGCCAGCAGCCGGACAGGGGGCCGGACTGAAGCTTTCTTT. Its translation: CASSRTGGRTEAFF.

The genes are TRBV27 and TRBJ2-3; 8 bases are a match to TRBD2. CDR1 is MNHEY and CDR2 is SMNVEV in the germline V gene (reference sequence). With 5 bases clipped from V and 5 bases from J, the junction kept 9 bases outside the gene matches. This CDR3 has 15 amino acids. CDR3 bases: TGTGCCAGCAGTGCCGGGACTAGTGAGTTAGATACGCAGTATTTT. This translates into CASSAGTSELDTQYF.

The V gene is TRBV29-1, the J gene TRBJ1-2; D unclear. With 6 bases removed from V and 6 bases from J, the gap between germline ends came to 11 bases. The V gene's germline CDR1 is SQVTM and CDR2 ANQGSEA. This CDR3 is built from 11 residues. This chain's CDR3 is CSVPWRDGYTF. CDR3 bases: TGCAGCGTACCCTGGAGGGATGGCTACACCTTC.

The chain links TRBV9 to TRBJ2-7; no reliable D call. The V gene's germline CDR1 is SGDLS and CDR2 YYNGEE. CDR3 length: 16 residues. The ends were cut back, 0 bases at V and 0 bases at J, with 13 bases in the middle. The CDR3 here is CASSVGQGSPSYEQYF. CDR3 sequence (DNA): TGTGCCAGCAGCGTAGGTCAAGGAAGTCCCTCCTACGAGCAGTACTTC.

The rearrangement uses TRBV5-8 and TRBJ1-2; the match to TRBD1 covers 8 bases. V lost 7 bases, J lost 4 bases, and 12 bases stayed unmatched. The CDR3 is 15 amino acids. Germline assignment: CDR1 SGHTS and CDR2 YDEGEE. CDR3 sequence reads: CASDVMAGGLYGYTF. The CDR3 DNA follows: TGTGCCAGCGACGTTATGGCAGGGGGCCTCTATGGCTACACCTTC. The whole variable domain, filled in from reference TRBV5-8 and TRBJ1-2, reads EAGVTQSPTHLIKTRGQQATLRCSPISGHTSVYWYQQALGLGLQFLLWYDEGEERNRGNFPPRFSGRQFPNYSSELNVNALELEDSALYLCASDVMAGGLYGYTFGSGTRLTVV.

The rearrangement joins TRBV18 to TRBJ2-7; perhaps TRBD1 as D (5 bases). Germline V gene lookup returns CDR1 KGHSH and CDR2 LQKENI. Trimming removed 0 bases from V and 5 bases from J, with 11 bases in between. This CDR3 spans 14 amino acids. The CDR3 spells CASSPPQGTDEQYF. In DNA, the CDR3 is TGTGCCAGCTCACCACCCCAGGGTACGGACGAGCAGTACTTC. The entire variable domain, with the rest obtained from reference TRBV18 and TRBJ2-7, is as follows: NAGVMQNPRHLVRRRGQEARLRCSPMKGHSHVYWYRQLPEEGLKFMVYLQKENIIDESGMPKERFSAEFPKEGPSILRIQQVVRGDSAAYFCASSPPQGTDEQYFGPGTRLTVT.

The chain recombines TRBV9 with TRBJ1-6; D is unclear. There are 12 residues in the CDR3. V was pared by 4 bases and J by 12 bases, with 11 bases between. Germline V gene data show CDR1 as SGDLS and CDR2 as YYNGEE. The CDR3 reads CASSNSVEPLHF. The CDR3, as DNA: TGTGCCAGCAGCAATAGTGTGGAACCCCTCCACTTT.

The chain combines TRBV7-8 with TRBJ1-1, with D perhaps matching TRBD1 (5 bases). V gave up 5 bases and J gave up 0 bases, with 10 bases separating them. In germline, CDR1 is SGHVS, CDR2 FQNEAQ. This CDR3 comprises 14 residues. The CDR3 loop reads CASSPRVMNTEAFF. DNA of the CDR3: TGTGCCAGCAGCCCCAGGGTCATGAACACTGAAGCTTTCTTT. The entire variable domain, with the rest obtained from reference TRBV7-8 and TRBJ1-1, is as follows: GAGVSQSPRYKVAKRGQDVALRCDPISGHVSLFWYQQALGQGPEFLTYFQNEAQLDKSGLPSDRFFAERPEGSVSTLKIQRTQQEDSAVYLCASSPRVMNTEAFFGQGTRLTVV.

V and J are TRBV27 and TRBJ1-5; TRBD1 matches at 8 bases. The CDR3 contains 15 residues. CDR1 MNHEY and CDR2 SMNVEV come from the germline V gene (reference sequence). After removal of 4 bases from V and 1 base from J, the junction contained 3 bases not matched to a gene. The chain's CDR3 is CASSSGTGSNQPQHF. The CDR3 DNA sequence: TGTGCCAGCAGTTCAGGGACAGGCAGCAATCAGCCCCAGCATTTT.

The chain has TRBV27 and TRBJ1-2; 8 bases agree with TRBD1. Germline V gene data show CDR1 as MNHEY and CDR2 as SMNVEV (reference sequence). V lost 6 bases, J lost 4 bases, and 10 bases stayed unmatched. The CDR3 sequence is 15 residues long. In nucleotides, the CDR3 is TGTGCCAGCAGCCCAGGACAGGGTACATTCTATGGCTACACCTTC. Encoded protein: CASSPGQGTFYGYTF.

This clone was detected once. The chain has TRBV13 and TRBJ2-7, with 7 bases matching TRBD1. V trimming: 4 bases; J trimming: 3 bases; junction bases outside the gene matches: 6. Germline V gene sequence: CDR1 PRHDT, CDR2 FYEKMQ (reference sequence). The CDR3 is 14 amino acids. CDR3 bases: TGTGCCAGCAGCTACGACAGGGCTCTCTACGAGCAGTACTTC. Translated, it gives CASSYDRALYEQYF.

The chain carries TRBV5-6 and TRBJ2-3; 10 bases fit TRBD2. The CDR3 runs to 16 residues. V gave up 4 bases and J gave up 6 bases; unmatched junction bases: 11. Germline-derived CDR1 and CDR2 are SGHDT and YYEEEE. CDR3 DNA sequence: TGTGCCAGCAGCCCCTTAGCGGGGGGTTTTATGGATACGCAGTATTTT. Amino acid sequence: CASSPLAGGFMDTQYF.

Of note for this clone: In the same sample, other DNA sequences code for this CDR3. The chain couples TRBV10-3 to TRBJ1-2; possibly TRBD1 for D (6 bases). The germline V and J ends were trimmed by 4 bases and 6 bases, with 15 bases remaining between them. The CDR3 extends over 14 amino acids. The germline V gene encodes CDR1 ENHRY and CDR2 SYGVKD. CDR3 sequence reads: CAISGGQGPDGYTF. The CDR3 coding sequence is TGTGCCATCAGTGGGGGGCAGGGACCTGATGGCTACACCTTC.

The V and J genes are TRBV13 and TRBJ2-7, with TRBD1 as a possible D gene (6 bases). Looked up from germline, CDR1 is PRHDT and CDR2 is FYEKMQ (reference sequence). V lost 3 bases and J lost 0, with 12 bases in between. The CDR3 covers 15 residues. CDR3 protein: CASSFRDTDSYEQYF. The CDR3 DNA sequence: TGTGCCAGCAGCTTCCGGGACACCGACTCCTACGAGCAGTACTTC.

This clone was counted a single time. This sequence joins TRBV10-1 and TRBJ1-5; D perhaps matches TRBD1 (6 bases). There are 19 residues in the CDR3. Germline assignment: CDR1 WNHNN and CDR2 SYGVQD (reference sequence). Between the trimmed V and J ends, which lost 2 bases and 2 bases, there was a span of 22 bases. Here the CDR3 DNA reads TGCGCCAGCAGTGAGCCGTGTCGGCGGGGGCAAAGATGCAATCAGCCCCAGCATTTT. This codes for CASSEPCRRGQRCNQPQHF.

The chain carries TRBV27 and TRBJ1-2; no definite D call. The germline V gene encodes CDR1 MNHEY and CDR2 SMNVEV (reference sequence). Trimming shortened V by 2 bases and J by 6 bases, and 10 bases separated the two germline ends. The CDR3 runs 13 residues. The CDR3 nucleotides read TGTGCCAGCAGTTTAATGGGTCGAGATGGCTACACCTTC. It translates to CASSLMGRDGYTF.

The chain's CDR3 is CASSLTGGVSNQPQHF. As DNA, the CDR3 is TGTGCCAGCAGCTTAACCGGGGGTGTAAGCAATCAGCCCCAGCATTTT. This chain joins TRBV7-2 and TRBJ1-5, with D possibly matching TRBD1 (5 bases). The CDR3 loop spans 16 amino acids. Germline V gives CDR1 SGHTA, CDR2 FQGNSA. Trimming shortened V by 2 bases and J by 1 base, and 12 bases separated the two germline ends.

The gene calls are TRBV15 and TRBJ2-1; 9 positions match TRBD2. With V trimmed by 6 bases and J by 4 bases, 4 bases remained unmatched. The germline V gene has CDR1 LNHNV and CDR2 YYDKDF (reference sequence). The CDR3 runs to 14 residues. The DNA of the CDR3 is TGTGCCACCAGTTCCAGCGGGGGGTACAATGAGCAGTTCTTC. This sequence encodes CATSSSGGYNEQFF.